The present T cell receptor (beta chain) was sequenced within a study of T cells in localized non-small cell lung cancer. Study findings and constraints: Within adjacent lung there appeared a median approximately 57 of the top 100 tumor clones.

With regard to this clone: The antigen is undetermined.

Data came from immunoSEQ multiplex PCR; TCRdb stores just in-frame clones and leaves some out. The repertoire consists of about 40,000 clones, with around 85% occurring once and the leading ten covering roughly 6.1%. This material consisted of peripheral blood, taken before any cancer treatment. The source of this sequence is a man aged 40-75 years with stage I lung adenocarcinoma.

This CDR3 is CSVQVGAYEQYF. The CDR3 DNA reads as TGCAGCGTTCAAGTCGGGGCCTACGAGCAGTACTTC. The rearrangement links TRBV29-1 to TRBJ2-7; weak D call: TRBD2 (5 bases). The CDR3 contains 12 residues. The V gene lost 5 bases and the J gene lost 2 bases, with 10 bases spanning the gap. Germline lookup yields CDR1 SQVTM and CDR2 ANQGSEA.